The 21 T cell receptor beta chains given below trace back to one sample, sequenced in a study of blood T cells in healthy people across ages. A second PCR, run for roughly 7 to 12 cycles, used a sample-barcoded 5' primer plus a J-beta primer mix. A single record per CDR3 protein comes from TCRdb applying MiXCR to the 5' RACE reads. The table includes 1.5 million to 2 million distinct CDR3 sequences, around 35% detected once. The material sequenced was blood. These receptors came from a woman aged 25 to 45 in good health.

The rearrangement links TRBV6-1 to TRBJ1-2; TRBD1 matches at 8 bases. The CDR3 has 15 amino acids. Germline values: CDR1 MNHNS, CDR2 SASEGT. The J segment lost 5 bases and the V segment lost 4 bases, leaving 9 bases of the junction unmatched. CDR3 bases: TGTGCCAGCAGTGCCAAAAAGACAGGGGTATATGGCTACACCTTC. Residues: CASSAKKTGVYGYTF.

The CDR3 DNA reads TGTGCCAGCAGTGAAGCGCAGGGACTCCCAAGTGAGACCCAGTACTTC. Translation gives CASSEAQGLPSETQYF. The J gene is TRBJ2-7, the V gene TRBV2, with D possibly being TRBD2 (6 bases). Judging by the DNA end, TRBJ2-5 fits better; the J call may be wrong. The CDR3 has 16 residues. Germline CDR1 reads SNHLY; CDR2 reads FYNNEI.

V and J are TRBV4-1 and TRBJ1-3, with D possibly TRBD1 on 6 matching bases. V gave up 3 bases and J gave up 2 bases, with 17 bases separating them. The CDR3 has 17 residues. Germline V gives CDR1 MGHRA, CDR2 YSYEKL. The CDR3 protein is CASSQYLGAGTGNTIYF. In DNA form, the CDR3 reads TGCGCCAGCAGCCAGTACTTGGGGGCAGGGACTGGAAACACCATATATTTT.

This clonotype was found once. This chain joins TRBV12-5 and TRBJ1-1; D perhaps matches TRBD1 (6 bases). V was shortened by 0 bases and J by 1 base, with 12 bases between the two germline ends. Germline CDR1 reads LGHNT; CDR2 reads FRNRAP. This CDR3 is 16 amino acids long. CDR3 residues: CASGLVRGRRNTEAFF. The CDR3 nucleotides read TGTGCTAGTGGTTTGGTAAGGGGGAGGAGGAACACTGAAGCTTTCTTT.

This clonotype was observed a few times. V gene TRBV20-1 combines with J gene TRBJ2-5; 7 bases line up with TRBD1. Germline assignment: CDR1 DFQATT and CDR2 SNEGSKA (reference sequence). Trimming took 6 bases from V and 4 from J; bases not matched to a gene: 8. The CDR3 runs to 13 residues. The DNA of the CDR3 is TGCAGTGCGAGGGGACAGCACCGAGAGACCCAGTACTTC. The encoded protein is CSARGQHRETQYF.

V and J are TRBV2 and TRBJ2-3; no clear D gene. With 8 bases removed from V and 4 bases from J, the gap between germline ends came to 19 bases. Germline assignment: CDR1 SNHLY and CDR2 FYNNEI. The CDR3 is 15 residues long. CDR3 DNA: TGTGCCAGCGTGGCTAGGACGGGCATATCAGATACGCAGTATTTT. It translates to CASVARTGISDTQYF.

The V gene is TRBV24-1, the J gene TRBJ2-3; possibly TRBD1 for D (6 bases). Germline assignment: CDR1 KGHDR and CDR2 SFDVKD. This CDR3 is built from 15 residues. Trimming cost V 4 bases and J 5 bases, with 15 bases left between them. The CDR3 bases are TGTGCCACCAGTGACCCCCGGGACATTGGAGATACGCAGTATTTT. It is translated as CATSDPRDIGDTQYF.

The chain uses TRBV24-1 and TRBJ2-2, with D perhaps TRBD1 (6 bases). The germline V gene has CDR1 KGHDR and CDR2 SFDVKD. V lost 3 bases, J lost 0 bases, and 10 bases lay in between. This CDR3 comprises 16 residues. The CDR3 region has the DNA TGTGCCACCAGTGATCCGGGGACACCGAACACCGGGGAGCTGTTTTTT. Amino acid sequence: CATSDPGTPNTGELFF.

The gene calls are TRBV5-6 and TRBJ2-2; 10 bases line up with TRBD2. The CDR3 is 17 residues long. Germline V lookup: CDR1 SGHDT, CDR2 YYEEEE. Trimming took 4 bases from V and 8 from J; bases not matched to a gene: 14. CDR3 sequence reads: CASSQSRGTSVTGELFF. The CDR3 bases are TGTGCCAGCAGCCAATCCCGGGGGACTAGCGTCACTGGGGAGCTGTTTTTT. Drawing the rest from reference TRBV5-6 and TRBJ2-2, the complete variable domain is DAGVTQSPTHLIKTRGQQVTLRCSPKSGHDTVSWYQQALGQGPQFIFQYYEEEERQRGNFPDRFSGHQFPNYSSELNVNALLLGDSALYLCASSQSRGTSVTGELFFGEGSRLTVL.

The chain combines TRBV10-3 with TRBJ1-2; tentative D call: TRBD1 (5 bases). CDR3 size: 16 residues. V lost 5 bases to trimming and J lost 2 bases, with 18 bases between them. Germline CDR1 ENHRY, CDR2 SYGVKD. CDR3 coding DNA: TGTGCCATCAGTCCCGGGAGCTTAGACAGCAACTATGGCTACACCTTC. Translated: CAISPGSLDSNYGYTF.

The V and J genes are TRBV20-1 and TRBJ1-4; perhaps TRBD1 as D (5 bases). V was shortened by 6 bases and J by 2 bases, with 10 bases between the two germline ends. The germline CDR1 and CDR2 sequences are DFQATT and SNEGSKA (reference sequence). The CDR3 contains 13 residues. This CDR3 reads CSAPGPTNEKLFF. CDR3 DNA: TGCAGTGCGCCAGGGCCGACTAATGAAAAACTGTTTTTT.

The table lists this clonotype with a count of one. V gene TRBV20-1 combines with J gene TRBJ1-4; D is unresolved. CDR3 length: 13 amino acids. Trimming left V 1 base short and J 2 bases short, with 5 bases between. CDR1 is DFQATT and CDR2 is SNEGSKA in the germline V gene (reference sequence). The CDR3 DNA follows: TGCAGTGCTAGAGCTGTTACTAATGAAAAACTGTTTTTT. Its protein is CSARAVTNEKLFF.

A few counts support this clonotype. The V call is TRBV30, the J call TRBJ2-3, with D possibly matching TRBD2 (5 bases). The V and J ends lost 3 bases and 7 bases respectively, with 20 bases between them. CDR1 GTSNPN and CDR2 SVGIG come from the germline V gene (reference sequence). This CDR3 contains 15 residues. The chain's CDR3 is CAWRDLGGLVNTQYF. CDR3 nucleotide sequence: TGTGCCTGGAGGGATCTGGGCGGGCTAGTGAATACGCAGTATTTT. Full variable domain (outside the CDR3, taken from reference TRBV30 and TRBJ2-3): SQTIHQWPATLVQPVGSPLSLECTVEGTSNPNLYWYRQAAGRGLQLLFYSVGIGQISSEVPQNLSASRPQDRQFILSSKKLLLSDSGFYLCAWRDLGGLVNTQYFGPGTRLTVL.

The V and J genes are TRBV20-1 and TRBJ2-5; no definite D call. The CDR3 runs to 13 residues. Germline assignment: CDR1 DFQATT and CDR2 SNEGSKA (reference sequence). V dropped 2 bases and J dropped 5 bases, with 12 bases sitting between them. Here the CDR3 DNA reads TGCAGTGCTAGATTGGCAGCGACGGAGACCCAGTACTTC. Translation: CSARLAATETQYF.

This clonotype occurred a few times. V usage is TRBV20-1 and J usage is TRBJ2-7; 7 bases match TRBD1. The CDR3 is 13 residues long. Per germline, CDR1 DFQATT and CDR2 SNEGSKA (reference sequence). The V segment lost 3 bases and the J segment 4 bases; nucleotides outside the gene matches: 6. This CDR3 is CSARSLQGYEQYF. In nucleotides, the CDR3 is TGCAGTGCTAGGAGTTTACAGGGGTACGAGCAGTACTTC.

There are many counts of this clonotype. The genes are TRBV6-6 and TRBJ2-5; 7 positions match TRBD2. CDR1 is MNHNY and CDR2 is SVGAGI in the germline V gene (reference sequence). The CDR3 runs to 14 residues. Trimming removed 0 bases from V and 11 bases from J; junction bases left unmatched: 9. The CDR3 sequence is CASSYSNPGREQYF. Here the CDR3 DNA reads TGTGCCAGCAGTTACTCGAACCCCGGGCGGGAGCAGTACTTC.

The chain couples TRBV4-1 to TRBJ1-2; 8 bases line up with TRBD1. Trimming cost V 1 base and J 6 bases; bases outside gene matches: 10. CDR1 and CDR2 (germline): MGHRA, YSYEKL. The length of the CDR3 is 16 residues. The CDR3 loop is CASSQVGQGANHGYTF. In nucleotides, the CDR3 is TGCGCCAGCAGCCAAGTAGGGCAGGGGGCGAACCATGGCTACACCTTC.

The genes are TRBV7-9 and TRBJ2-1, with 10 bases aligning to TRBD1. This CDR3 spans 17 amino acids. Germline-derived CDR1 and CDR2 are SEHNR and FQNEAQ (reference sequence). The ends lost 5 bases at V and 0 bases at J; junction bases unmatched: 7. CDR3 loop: CASSHGGQGDSYNEQFF. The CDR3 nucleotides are TGTGCCAGCAGCCACGGAGGACAGGGGGACTCCTACAATGAGCAGTTCTTC.

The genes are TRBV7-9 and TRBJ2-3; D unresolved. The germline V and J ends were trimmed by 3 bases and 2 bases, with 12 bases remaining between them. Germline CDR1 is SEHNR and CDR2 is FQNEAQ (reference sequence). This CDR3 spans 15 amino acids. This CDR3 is CASSLNTKSTDTQYF. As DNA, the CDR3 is TGTGCCAGCAGCTTGAACACGAAGTCCACAGATACGCAGTATTTT.

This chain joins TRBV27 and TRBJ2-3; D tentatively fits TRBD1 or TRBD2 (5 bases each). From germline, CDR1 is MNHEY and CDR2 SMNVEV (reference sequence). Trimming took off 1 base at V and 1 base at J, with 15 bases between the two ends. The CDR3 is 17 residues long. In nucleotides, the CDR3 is TGTGCCAGCAGTTTATACAGCGAACTAGGGGGCACAGATACGCAGTATTTT. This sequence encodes CASSLYSELGGTDTQYF.

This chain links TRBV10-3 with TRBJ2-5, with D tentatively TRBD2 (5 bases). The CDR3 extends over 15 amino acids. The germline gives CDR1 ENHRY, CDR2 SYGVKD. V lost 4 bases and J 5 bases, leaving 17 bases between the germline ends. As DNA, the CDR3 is TGTGCCATCAGTGGGCGAGGGAATGCGAGGGAGACCCAGTACTTC. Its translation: CAISGRGNARETQYF.